This T cell receptor (beta chain) appears in the sequencing data of a study of cytomegalovirus exposure and HLA in healthy donors. Germline trimming cut 1 base from V and 8 bases from J; bases unmatched to any gene: 4. The CDR3 consists of 14 residues. From germline, CDR1 is SGHDN and CDR2 FVKESK. As regards this clone: The target antigen is unknown.

General observations from the study: Whilst most TCR sequences proved rare, a subset of public TCRs occurred across many donors. Near-uniform donor sequencing depth was presumed by presence/absence analyses. Solely CMV serostatus was available to characterize immune exposure.

PCR involved 60 Vbeta and 13 Jbeta primers. TCRdb's table, derived via immunoSEQ multiplex PCR, lists solely in-frame clones and lacks some. The table lists about 170,000 clones. The chain employs TRBV14 and TRBJ1-4; 7 bases align to TRBD1. The source is a woman between 18 and 29 years old in good health and CMV-seropositive. The sequencing input was PBMCs. The CDR3: CASSQANRGEKLFF. DNA of the CDR3: TGTGCCAGCAGCCAAGCAAACAGGGGAGAAAAACTGTTTTTT.